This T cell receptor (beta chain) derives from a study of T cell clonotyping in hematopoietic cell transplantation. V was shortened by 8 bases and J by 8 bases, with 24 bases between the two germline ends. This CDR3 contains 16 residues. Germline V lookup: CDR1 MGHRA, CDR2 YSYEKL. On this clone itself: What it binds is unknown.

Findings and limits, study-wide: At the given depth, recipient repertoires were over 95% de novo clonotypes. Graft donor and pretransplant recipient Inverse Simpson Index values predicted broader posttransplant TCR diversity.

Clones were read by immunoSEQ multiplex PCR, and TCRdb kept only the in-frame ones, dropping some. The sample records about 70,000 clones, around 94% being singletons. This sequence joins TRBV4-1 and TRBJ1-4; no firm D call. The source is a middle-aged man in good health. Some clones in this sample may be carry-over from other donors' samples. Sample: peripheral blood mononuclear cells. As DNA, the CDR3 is TGCGCCAGCGGAAGGTCGCGGGGAGGTAGTCAGGAAAAACTGTTTTTT. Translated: CASGRSRGGSQEKLFF.